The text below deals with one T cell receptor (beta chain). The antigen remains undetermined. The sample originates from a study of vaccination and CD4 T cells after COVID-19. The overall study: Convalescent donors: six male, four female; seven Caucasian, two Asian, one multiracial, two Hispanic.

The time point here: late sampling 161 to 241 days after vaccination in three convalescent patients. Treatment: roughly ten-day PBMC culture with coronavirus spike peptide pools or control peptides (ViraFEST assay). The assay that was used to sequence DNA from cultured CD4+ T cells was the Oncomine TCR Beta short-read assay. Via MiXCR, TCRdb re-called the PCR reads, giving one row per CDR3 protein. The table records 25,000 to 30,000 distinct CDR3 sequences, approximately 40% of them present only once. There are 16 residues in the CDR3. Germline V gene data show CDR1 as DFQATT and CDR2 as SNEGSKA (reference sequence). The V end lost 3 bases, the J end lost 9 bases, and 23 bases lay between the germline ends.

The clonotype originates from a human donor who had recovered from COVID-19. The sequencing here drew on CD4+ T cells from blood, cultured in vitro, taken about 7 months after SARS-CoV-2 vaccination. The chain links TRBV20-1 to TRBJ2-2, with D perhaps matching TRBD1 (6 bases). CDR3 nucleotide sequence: TGCAGTGCTAGCCGCACAGGGACAAAGGTCTGGCGGGAGCTGTTTTTT. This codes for CSASRTGTKVWRELFF.